This T cell receptor beta chain was identified in a study of blood T cell repertoires in COVID-19. Germline CDR1 and CDR2: SGHDT and YYEEEE. Germline trimming cut 0 bases from V and 4 bases from J; bases unmatched to any gene: 6. There are 15 residues in the CDR3. Clones were read by immunoSEQ multiplex PCR, and TCRdb kept only the in-frame ones, dropping some. In the table there are approximately 210,000 clones, 70% to 85% of which are singletons. Sequenced sample: PBMCs or T cells enriched from blood (not recorded which). The chain has TRBV5-6 and TRBJ1-2; TRBD1 agrees at 7 bases. The sequence was collected from a woman aged 55-69 years who had recovered from COVID-19. CDR3 coding DNA: TGTGCCAGCAGCTTGGGACAGGGTCGAGGCTATGGCTACACCTTC. Translating gives CASSLGQGRGYGYTF.